The 22 T cell receptor beta chains below were found in one sample sequenced in a study of regulatory T cells in long-lasting Graves disease. Library construction for TCR beta used iRepertoire HTBI primers and Arm-PCR of CDR3 regions. TCRdb re-derived calls from the multiplex PCR reads in MiXCR, one entry per CDR3 protein. The data show 510,000 or so distinct CDR3 sequences, with around 12% seen just once and almost 9% held by the top ten. As to time point: newly diagnosed GD, antithyroid drugs for less than 3 months. Following extraction of RNA from PBMCs, that RNA was used to make the TCR library. The same sample was also used in a study of T cells in Graves' hyperthyroidism and ophthalmopathy.

The sample here was peripheral blood mononuclear cells (PBMCs), taken at new diagnosis, from a patient treated with antithyroid drugs. These receptors all stem from a woman in her twenties or thirties with Graves disease.

This clonotype was seen only a few times. J is TRBJ2-7 and V is TRBV28, with D maybe TRBD2 (6 bases). The CDR3 length is 14 residues. From germline, CDR1 is MDHEN and CDR2 SYDVKM. With 6 bases removed from V and 2 bases from J, the gap between germline ends came to 14 bases. CDR3 DNA sequence: TGTGCCAGCAGGCGGAGGGAACCCGCCTACGAGCAGTACTTC. Its protein product is CASRRREPAYEQYF.

Remarks on this clonotype: Germline is not matched at one junction end, which may reflect a read error. The gene calls are TRBV5-1 and TRBJ1-4, with D hard to call. CDR1 SGHRS and CDR2 YFSETQ come from the germline V gene. CDR3 length: 13 residues. The CDR3 here is CASSFFGFEKLFF. As DNA, the CDR3 is TGTGCCAGCAGCTTTTTCGGGTTTGAAAAACTGTTTTTT.

This clonotype appeared many times. This rearrangement joins TRBV30 to TRBJ1-2; the match to TRBD1 covers 8 bases. Germline V gives CDR1 GTSNPN, CDR2 SVGIG (reference sequence). The CDR3 covers 15 residues. V shed 4 bases and J 7 bases; nucleotides not matched to a gene: 14. This chain's CDR3 is CAWNRRDRGVSGYTF. The DNA for the CDR3 is TGTGCCTGGAATCGACGTGACAGGGGAGTCTCTGGCTACACCTTC.

Ten or more counts support this clonotype. V and J are TRBV9 and TRBJ2-1; D unresolved. Germline-derived CDR1 and CDR2 are SGDLS and YYNGEE. V lost 1 base, J lost 0 bases, and 11 bases lay in between. The CDR3 sequence is 16 residues long. CDR3 coding DNA: TGTGCCAGCAGCGTATCCACGGTAACCTCCTACAATGAGCAGTTCTTC. It codes for CASSVSTVTSYNEQFF.

This clonotype was recorded at least ten times. The rearrangement uses TRBV2 and TRBJ2-3; D gene unclear. The V end lost 5 bases, the J end lost 4 bases, and 19 bases lay between the germline ends. Germline CDR1 is SNHLY and CDR2 is FYNNEI. The CDR3 is 16 amino acids. The CDR3 region has the DNA TGTGCCAGCAGTAGTCAGTCTTTCCCGCGAGCAGATACGCAGTATTTT. It translates to CASSSQSFPRADTQYF.

This clonotype was counted ten times or more. The chain joins TRBV20-1 to TRBJ2-5; D is tentatively TRBD1 or TRBD2 (5 bases each). V shed 7 bases and J shed 4 bases, with 10 bases lying between them. From germline, CDR1 is DFQATT and CDR2 SNEGSKA (reference sequence). This CDR3 region has 11 residues. CDR3 in amino acids: CSGWGRETQYF. The CDR3 bases are TGCAGTGGGTGGGGGAGAGAGACCCAGTACTTC.

This clonotype was seen ten or more times. V usage is TRBV29-1 and J usage is TRBJ2-2, with D perhaps TRBD2 (6 bases). Germline loops: CDR1 SQVTM, CDR2 ANQGSEA. Trimming pared 7 bases from V and 0 bases from J, leaving 12 bases between. This CDR3 comprises 14 residues. The CDR3 here is CSALGLPNTGELFF. The CDR3 coding sequence is TGCAGCGCGCTGGGACTCCCGAACACCGGGGAGCTGTTTTTT.

This clonotype turned up a few times. V gene TRBV15 combines with J gene TRBJ2-7; no reliable D call. This CDR3 has 14 residues. Deletions cut 0 bases from V and 7 bases from J, with 13 bases between. Per germline, CDR1 LNHNV and CDR2 YYDKDF (reference sequence). The CDR3 DNA reads as TGTGCCACCAGCAGAGATCGTTCGCTCGGGGAGCAGTACTTC. It is translated as CATSRDRSLGEQYF.

This clonotype was picked up many times. This chain links TRBV18 with TRBJ2-5; 14 bases fit TRBD2. The CDR3 extends over 16 amino acids. Germline V gene sequence: CDR1 KGHSH, CDR2 LQKENI. The trim removed 5 bases at V and 4 bases at J, leaving 6 bases unmatched. DNA of the CDR3: TGTGCCAGCTCATCGGGACTAGCGGGAGCTGGAGAGACCCAGTACTTC. This codes for CASSSGLAGAGETQYF.

The rearrangement uses TRBV28 and TRBJ2-2; 9 nucleotides match TRBD2. This CDR3 has 15 residues. The trim removed 6 bases at V and 6 bases at J, leaving 8 bases unmatched. Germline loops: CDR1 MDHEN, CDR2 SYDVKM. In DNA, the CDR3 is TGTGCCAGCAGCTCCTTAGCGGGAGAGGCCGGGGAGCTGTTTTTT. Amino acids: CASSSLAGEAGELFF.

The chain joins TRBV5-5 to TRBJ1-3; 9 nucleotides line up with TRBD1. The CDR3 sequence is 14 residues long. The J segment lost 8 bases and the V segment lost 4 bases, leaving 7 bases of the junction unmatched. Looked up from germline, CDR1 is SGHKS and CDR2 is YYEKEE (reference sequence). The chain's CDR3 is CASSAGTGWHTIYF. The CDR3 nucleotides are TGTGCCAGCAGCGCCGGGACAGGGTGGCACACCATATATTTT.

V and J are TRBV11-3 and TRBJ2-1; a possible D gene is TRBD1 (5 bases). With 5 bases removed from V and 7 bases from J, the gap between germline ends came to 18 bases. Germline V gives CDR1 SGHNT, CDR2 YENEEA. The CDR3 spans 15 residues. The DNA for the CDR3 is TGTGCCAGCAGCCGAGCCCTTGAACAGGTTAATGAGCAGTTCTTC. It yields the protein CASSRALEQVNEQFF.

This clonotype was detected only once. This likely traces to a read error, being one base from a far larger clone. This sequence joins TRBV13 and TRBJ2-5; 15 positions agree with TRBD2. CDR3 length: 15 amino acids. Germline lookup yields CDR1 PRHDT and CDR2 FYEKMQ (reference sequence). Here the CDR3 reads CASSLRTSGRGEQCF. For the CDR3, the DNA is TGTGCCAGCAGCTTAAGGACTAGCGGGAGGGGTGAGCAGTGCTTC.

The J gene is TRBJ2-1, the V gene TRBV10-2; D gene uncertain. This CDR3 spans 12 amino acids. The V end was cut by 7 bases, the J end by 6 bases, with 10 bases between. The germline V gene encodes CDR1 WSHSY and CDR2 SAAADI. CDR3 in amino acids: CASMIGGNEQFF. CDR3 nucleotide sequence: TGCGCCAGCATGATCGGTGGCAATGAGCAGTTCTTC.

This clonotype has a handful of counts. The J gene is TRBJ2-4, the V gene TRBV19, with 8 bases lining up with TRBD2. CDR3 size: 18 residues. CDR1 and CDR2 from the germline V gene are LNHDA and SQIVND (reference sequence). V shed 4 bases, J shed 0 bases, and the junction held 11 bases outside the gene matches. CDR3 region: CASSTLRGGDIAKNIQYF. The CDR3 nucleotides are TGTGCCAGTAGTACCCTTCGGGGGGGGGACATAGCCAAAAACATTCAGTACTTC.

This clonotype was picked up many times. The chain employs TRBV6-1 and TRBJ1-2; a possible D gene is TRBD1 (5 bases). The CDR3 sequence is 12 residues long. V was cut by 4 bases and J by 4 bases, with 7 bases left in between. Germline assignment: CDR1 MNHNS and CDR2 SASEGT. The CDR3 sequence is CASSGRGYGYTF. The CDR3, as DNA: TGTGCCAGCAGTGGGAGGGGCTATGGCTACACCTTC.

This rearrangement joins TRBV6-2 or TRBV6-3 to TRBJ2-5, with 15 bases matching TRBD2. This CDR3 is built from 18 residues. Germline V gene lookup returns CDR1 MNHEY and CDR2 SVGEGT. The trim removed 5 bases at V and 2 bases at J, leaving 9 bases unmatched. For the CDR3, the DNA is TGTGCCAGCAGTGAAGGGACTAGCGGGAGGCATTATCAAGAGACCCAGTACTTC. It encodes CASSEGTSGRHYQETQYF.

This clonotype was observed many times. The rearrangement uses TRBV20-1 and TRBJ2-1; TRBD2 matches at 7 bases. CDR1 is DFQATT, CDR2 SNEGSKA, per germline (reference sequence). The trim removed 6 bases at V and 0 bases at J, leaving 8 bases unmatched. The CDR3 has 15 amino acids. CDR3 amino acids: CSAPSGSFSYNEQFF. CDR3 nucleotide sequence: TGCAGTGCACCTAGCGGATCCTTCTCCTACAATGAGCAGTTCTTC.

In its sample, this clonotype was seen a few times. No conserved phenylalanine or tryptophan ends this CDR3, so it is likely a read error. This chain connects TRBV12-3 or TRBV12-4 to TRBJ1-6; tentative D call: TRBD1 (6 bases). Trimming left V 5 bases short and J 8 bases short, with 10 bases between. This CDR3 has 13 residues. CDR3 sequence (DNA): TGTGCCAGCAGTCCCCAGGGGTATTCACCCCTCCACATT. As protein: CASSPQGYSPLHI.

This rearrangement joins TRBV5-4 to TRBJ2-1, with D perhaps matching TRBD1 (8 bases). V was clipped by 6 bases and J by 2 bases, with 27 bases between them. The CDR3 is 19 residues long. Germline CDR1 reads SGHNT; CDR2 reads YYREEE (reference sequence). The CDR3 protein is CASTRTGNRAGHTYNEQFF. The CDR3 coding sequence is TGTGCCAGCACCCGGACAGGGAATAGAGCGGGGCACACCTACAATGAGCAGTTCTTC. The full variable domain, with the rest looked up from reference TRBV5-4 and TRBJ2-1, is ETGVTQSPTHLIKTRGQQVTLRCSSQSGHNTVSWYQQALGQGPQFIFQYYREEENGRGNFPPRFSGLQFPNYSSELNVNALELDDSALYLCASTRTGNRAGHTYNEQFFGPGTRLTVL.

As for this clonotype: Given the absence of the conserved phenylalanine or tryptophan at the CDR3 end, a read error is likely. This rearrangement joins TRBV11-3 to TRBJ2-3; D is undetermined. CDR3 length: 12 residues. CDR1 SGHNT and CDR2 YENEEA come from the germline V gene. V was trimmed by 5 bases and J by 5 bases, leaving 8 bases between them. Written as DNA, the CDR3 is TGTGCCAGCAGCGGGTTCGGAGATACGCAGTATTCT. It codes for CASSGFGDTQYS.

The gene calls are TRBV7-9 and TRBJ2-5; D unresolved. Germline CDR1 reads SEHNR; CDR2 reads FQNEAQ (reference sequence). This CDR3 contains 11 residues. Trimming removed 8 bases from V and 4 bases from J, with 8 bases in between. The chain's CDR3 is CASGPGETQYF. CDR3 nucleotides: TGTGCCAGCGGTCCTGGAGAGACCCAGTACTTC.